A single sample is the source of the 9 T cell receptor beta chains below, sequenced in a study of beta chain features in type 1 diabetes. Study conclusions and caveats: All four CD4+ subsets from Type 1 diabetes patients carried moderately but significantly shorter TCRB CDR3s.

Every isolated RNA sample was fully reverse transcribed, so sequencing captured expressed TCRB transcripts. Assay used: immunoSEQ multiplex PCR; TCRdb lists only in-frame clones, some missing. The profile covers about 660,000 clones, with about an eighth appearing a single time and nearly 0.04% taken by the ten largest. These receptors are not linked to any known antigen. The sequenced material came from naive CD4+ T cells from blood. All receptors derive from a young man with type 1 diabetes.

Concerning this clone: Other DNA sequences in this specimen translate into the identical CDR3. The chain employs TRBV20-1 and TRBJ2-1; D not certain. V was cut by 3 bases and J by 6 bases, with 6 bases left in between. This CDR3 comprises 11 residues. The germline CDR1 and CDR2 sequences are DFQATT and SNEGSKA (reference sequence). CDR3 DNA: TGCAGTGCTAGTTTCGGCAATGAGCAGTTCTTC. Amino acid sequence: CSASFGNEQFF.

This clone was counted only a few times. The J gene is TRBJ2-7, the V gene TRBV5-1, with D possibly called TRBD1 or TRBD2 (5 bases each). From germline, CDR1 is SGHRS and CDR2 YFSETQ. Trimming shortened V by 4 bases and J by 1 base, and 12 bases separated the two germline ends. The CDR3 runs to 14 residues. CDR3 residues: CASSPGGISYEQYF. In DNA form, the CDR3 reads TGCGCCAGCAGCCCTGGGGGTATATCCTACGAGCAGTACTTC.

This clone has a handful of counts. In nucleotides, the CDR3 is TGCAGCGTTCTACCCCTCAGGGGGGGCCGCTATGGCTACACCTTC. It encodes CSVLPLRGGRYGYTF. V usage is TRBV29-1 and J usage is TRBJ1-2; TRBD1 aligns across 7 bases. Germline CDR1 and CDR2: SQVTM and ANQGSEA. The CDR3 is made up of 15 amino acids. V was clipped by 5 bases and J by 4 bases; unmatched bases: 13.

The chain uses TRBV2 and TRBJ2-3, with a possible D match to TRBD2 (7 bases). V lost 6 bases and J lost 4, with 20 bases in between. Germline V gives CDR1 SNHLY, CDR2 FYNNEI. CDR3 length: 16 amino acids. CDR3 sequence (DNA): TGTGCCAGCAGAGCTCTCGGGGGGCGAGTCGCAGATACGCAGTATTTT. Its protein is CASRALGGRVADTQYF.

This chain joins TRBV4-1 and TRBJ2-7; D assignment may be TRBD1 or TRBD2 (5 bases each). The V end lost 0 bases, the J end lost 0 bases, and 18 bases lay between the germline ends. This CDR3 has 18 amino acids. Germline V gives CDR1 MGHRA, CDR2 YSYEKL. CDR3 sequence: CASSQDRLGQGDSYEQYF. Written as DNA, the CDR3 is TGCGCCAGCAGCCAAGACCGCCTGGGGCAGGGAGACTCCTACGAGCAGTACTTC.

The CDR3 sequence: CATSFGKMNTEAFF. In DNA form, the CDR3 reads TGTGCCACCAGTTTTGGGAAGATGAACACTGAAGCTTTCTTT. The rearrangement uses TRBV15 and TRBJ1-1; D is ambiguous. V gave up 6 bases and J gave up 0 bases, with 11 bases separating them. The germline V gene encodes CDR1 LNHNV and CDR2 YYDKDF (reference sequence). The CDR3 covers 14 residues.

This clone was observed a handful of times. This rearrangement joins TRBV5-1 to TRBJ2-1; D call uncertain. The germline V gene encodes CDR1 SGHRS and CDR2 YFSETQ. Trimming left V 3 bases short and J 6 bases short, with 16 bases between. The length of the CDR3 is 15 residues. The CDR3 DNA reads as TGCGCCAGCAGCTCGTACCTCCGAGTGTCCAATGAGCAGTTCTTC. Its protein is CASSSYLRVSNEQFF.

This clone showed up just a few times. The rearrangement uses TRBV2 and TRBJ1-1, with TRBD1 identical over 8 bases. This CDR3 has 14 residues. Trimming removed 7 bases from V and 1 base from J; junction bases left unmatched: 5. Germline V gene data show CDR1 as SNHLY and CDR2 as FYNNEI. The CDR3 here is CASKWDRRNTEAFF. In nucleotides, the CDR3 is TGTGCCAGCAAATGGGACAGGAGGAACACTGAAGCTTTCTTT.

The chain carries TRBV15 and TRBJ1-6; 8 bases are shared with TRBD1. The CDR3 has 15 residues. Germline V lookup: CDR1 LNHNV, CDR2 YYDKDF (reference sequence). V lost 1 base to trimming and J lost 8 bases; unmatched junction nucleotides: 4. Written as DNA, the CDR3 is TGTGCCACCAGCAGAGCCGACAGGGGTGATTCACCCCTCCACTTT. This gives the protein CATSRADRGDSPLHF.